The 2 T cell receptor beta chains presented below share a single source sample, sequenced in a study of cytomegalovirus exposure and HLA in healthy donors (dated 2017 in TCRdb). The library was generated by the immunoSEQ multiplex PCR assay. TCRdb obtained this table from immuneACCESS and retained in-frame rearrangements with V and J assigned. These tables miss some clones; where compared with another copy, unresolved V genes account for less than half of the shortfall, and the remainder is unexplained. In all, the sample holds 70,000 to 75,000 clones, and 94% of those were seen once. The top ten hold 1.4% of the sample. Sequencing was done on a sample of PBMCs. These receptors were obtained from a young man in good health and CMV-seropositive.

The rearrangement uses TRBV25-1 and TRBJ2-1, with a possible D match to TRBD1 (5 bases). CDR3 length: 16 residues. Germline-derived CDR1 and CDR2 are MGHDK and SYGVNS. The V and J ends lost 1 base and 0 bases respectively, with 10 bases between them. The CDR3 loop is CASSESHRSSYNEQFF. The CDR3 bases are TGTGCCAGCAGTGAATCCCACAGGTCCTCCTACAATGAGCAGTTCTTC.

The chain recombines TRBV30 with TRBJ1-1, with a weak D call TRBD1 (6 bases). V was trimmed by 2 bases and J by 5 bases, leaving 12 bases between them. CDR1 and CDR2 (germline): GTSNPN, SVGIG (reference sequence). The CDR3 extends over 13 amino acids. CDR3 in DNA: TGTGCCTGGAGTAGGGGGAAGAGGACTGAAGCTTTCTTT. Protein: CAWSRGKRTEAFF.